One and the same sample provided the 13 T cell receptor beta chains below, sequenced in a study of cytomegalovirus exposure and HLA in healthy donors. PCR involved 60 Vbeta and 13 Jbeta primers. Sequencing was performed with immunoSEQ multiplex PCR; in TCRdb, only in-frame clones are kept and a portion is missing. Seen here are 100,000 to 150,000 clones, around 72% observed once, and the top ten hold around 4%. Sample: PBMCs. The receptors here all came from a man aged 30-40 years in good health and CMV-seronegative.

This clone was counted a few times. The J gene is TRBJ2-7, the V gene TRBV11-2; D perhaps matches TRBD1 (5 bases). The CDR3 is 14 amino acids. The V and J ends lost 5 bases and 5 bases respectively, with 16 bases between them. Germline V gene data show CDR1 as SGHAT and CDR2 as FQNNGV. The CDR3, as DNA: TGTGCCAGCAGCCCTCGGCAGGGTCGAGACGAGCAGTACTTC. Translation gives CASSPRQGRDEQYF.

This rearrangement joins TRBV29-1 to TRBJ1-1; D is perhaps TRBD1 (5 bases). CDR1 is SQVTM and CDR2 is ANQGSEA in the germline V gene. V was pared by 3 bases and J by 6 bases, with 14 bases between. This CDR3 contains 13 residues. CDR3 residues: CSVDGGGWAEAFF. DNA for the CDR3: TGCAGCGTTGACGGGGGGGGGTGGGCTGAAGCTTTCTTT.

The chain recombines TRBV2 with TRBJ1-4; D is uncertain. Trimming removed 8 bases at V and 5 bases at J, with 6 bases between. There are 11 residues in the CDR3. The germline V gene encodes CDR1 SNHLY and CDR2 FYNNEI. The CDR3 DNA follows: TGTGCCAGCCTTTTAAATGAAAAACTGTTTTTT. Protein: CASLLNEKLFF.

The genes are TRBV7-7 and TRBJ2-5, with D maybe TRBD2 (6 bases). With 1 base removed from V and 3 bases from J, the gap between germline ends came to 15 bases. The germline V gene has CDR1 SSHAT and CDR2 FNYEAQ (reference sequence). CDR3 length equals 16 residues. The CDR3 bases are TGTGCCAGCAGCTTAGATTTTGGGGGGTCGAAAGAGACCCAGTACTTC. Protein product: CASSLDFGGSKETQYF.

The CDR3 reads CAGATVREAFF. In DNA, the CDR3 is TGTGCCGGGGCGACAGTTCGAGAAGCTTTCTTT. The J gene is TRBJ1-1, the V gene TRBV27, with a possible D match to TRBD1 (5 bases). The CDR3 runs 11 residues. Germline V gene sequence: CDR1 MNHEY, CDR2 SMNVEV (reference sequence). The V gene lost 11 bases and the J gene lost 8 bases, with 15 bases spanning the gap.

V is TRBV10-3 and J is TRBJ1-3; D gene unclear. V gave up 1 base and J gave up 0 bases, with 13 bases separating them. Germline V gene lookup returns CDR1 ENHRY and CDR2 SYGVKD. The CDR3 is 17 amino acids. The CDR3 DNA is TGTGCCATCAGTGAGTTCGCAGGCTTATTCTCTGGAAACACCATATATTTT. Protein sequence: CAISEFAGLFSGNTIYF.

The chain employs TRBV19 and TRBJ2-2; no clear D. CDR1 is LNHDA, CDR2 SQIVND, per germline (reference sequence). Between the trimmed V and J ends, which lost 3 bases and 3 bases, there was a span of 11 bases. The CDR3 totals 15 residues. The CDR3 DNA reads as TGTGCCAGTAGTATCGGTAGGAGTGACACCGGGGAGCTGTTTTTT. Residues: CASSIGRSDTGELFF.

The chain combines TRBV29-1 with TRBJ1-1; 8 nucleotides line up with TRBD1. The CDR3 contains 12 residues. The trim removed 7 bases at V and 4 bases at J, leaving 5 bases unmatched. CDR1 is SQVTM and CDR2 is ANQGSEA in the germline V gene. CDR3 protein: CSAETGGTEAFF. The CDR3 coding sequence is TGCAGCGCAGAAACAGGGGGCACTGAAGCTTTCTTT.

The chain uses TRBV5-1 and TRBJ2-1; 14 bases map to TRBD2. J lost 2 bases, V lost 1 base, and 5 bases had no gene match. The CDR3 extends over 18 amino acids. Germline CDR1 and CDR2: SGHRS and YFSETQ. The CDR3 region has the DNA TGCGCCAGCAGCTTGAGGACTAGCGGGGGGAAAACCTACAATGAGCAGTTCTTC. Its protein is CASSLRTSGGKTYNEQFF.

The chain links TRBV7-9 to TRBJ1-2; D is unclear. CDR1 SEHNR and CDR2 FQNEAQ come from the germline V gene (reference sequence). The V gene lost 5 bases and the J gene lost 3 bases, with 7 bases spanning the gap. CDR3 length equals 12 residues. CDR3 sequence reads: CASSLADYGYTF. DNA for the CDR3: TGTGCCAGCAGCCTGGCCGACTATGGCTACACCTTC.

This chain joins TRBV5-4 and TRBJ1-1, with a possible D match to TRBD1 (5 bases). Germline assignment: CDR1 SGHNT and CDR2 YYREEE (reference sequence). CDR3 length: 13 residues. Trimming stripped 6 bases from V and 5 bases from J, with 14 bases between. This CDR3 is CASTLIGGTEAFF. The DNA for the CDR3 is TGTGCCAGCACCCTGATCGGGGGGACTGAAGCTTTCTTT.

The rearrangement joins TRBV5-1 to TRBJ1-5, with TRBD1 identical over 7 bases. Germline CDR1 and CDR2: SGHRS and YFSETQ. The CDR3 has 14 residues. Trimming cost V 5 bases and J 3 bases; bases outside gene matches: 5. The chain's CDR3 is CASRAGTDNQPQHF. DNA of the CDR3: TGCGCCAGCAGAGCCGGGACAGACAATCAGCCCCAGCATTTT.

The chain is built from TRBV9 and TRBJ2-2; 9 bases match TRBD1. Germline V gives CDR1 SGDLS, CDR2 YYNGEE. With V trimmed by 4 bases and J by 5 bases, 6 bases remained unmatched. This CDR3 has 15 residues. The CDR3 sequence is CASSLLGTGTGELFF. The CDR3 DNA reads TGTGCCAGCAGCCTACTTGGGACAGGGACCGGGGAGCTGTTTTTT.